This TCR beta chain was sequenced in a study of blood T cell repertoires in COVID-19. Overall study context: T cells, B-cell-depleted T cells, or PBMCs provided the cDNA or gDNA that served as material.

The length of the CDR3 is 16 residues. Germline V gives CDR1 SGHTA, CDR2 FQGNSA. The J segment lost 2 bases and the V segment lost 3 bases, leaving 2 bases of the junction unmatched. This clone was counted only a few times. Original processing methods: Reference gene primer amplification gave nucleated cell count estimates. Assay used: immunoSEQ multiplex PCR; TCRdb lists only in-frame clones, some missing. V and J calls and clone size are given by that table; D and trimming were obtained from the DNA. The data show 55,000 to 65,000 clones, with approximately 90% seen just once and about 9% held by the top ten.

The sequencing sample was made of peripheral blood. This TCR derives from a human donor with active COVID-19. The donor label of this sample is uncertain. This chain uses TRBV7-2 with TRBJ2-3; 13 positions agree with TRBD2. CDR3: CASSLTSGGFTDTQYF. In DNA form, the CDR3 reads TGTGCCAGCAGCTTGACTAGCGGGGGGTTCACAGATACGCAGTATTTT.